This record looks at one TCR beta chain sequence and its context. Method: immunoSEQ multiplex PCR; TCRdb's copy keeps in-frame clones and lacks some. Among 42,000 or so clones, around 90% were seen once, and the ten largest hold 9% to 10%. These data are taken from a study of T cell changes during pregnancy in multiple sclerosis. Germline loops: CDR1 LNHDA, CDR2 SQIVND (reference sequence). Deletions cut 3 bases from V and 6 bases from J, with 12 bases between. The CDR3 extends over 14 amino acids. This sequence was found in a female donor with multiple sclerosis, enrolled in a pregnancy study. Sequenced material: CD8+ T cells from peripheral blood mononuclear cells, taken in the first trimester of pregnancy. V and J are TRBV19 and TRBJ2-1, with D unclear. As DNA, the CDR3 is TGTGCCAGTAGTATGTCCCAGTACCCCAATGAGCAGTTCTTC. As protein: CASSMSQYPNEQFF.